This T cell receptor (beta chain) was observed in a study of shared clonotypes between healthy human individuals. Study-level findings and limits: Several donors held about 5% of naive CD4 clonotypes in common. Naive subsets tended to show greater estimated richness than memory subsets.

The V end lost 5 bases, the J end lost 1 base, and 10 bases lay between the germline ends. Germline V lookup: CDR1 SGHTA, CDR2 FQGNSA. CDR3 length equals 14 residues. On this clone: Its target is unknown.

Sequenced by immunoSEQ multiplex PCR; TCRdb stores in-frame clones only, minus some. The sample holds around 2.5 million clones; 80% to 95% are singletons and the top ten take around 0.37%. This receptor was obtained from a man in his late teens or twenties in good health. Some clones in this sample may be carry-over from other donors' samples. What was sequenced was naive CD4+ T cells from PBMCs. Subset indicated: CD45RA+ positively selected. The chain combines TRBV7-2 with TRBJ2-3; TRBD2 is a possible D gene (6 bases). The CDR3 here is CASSTGGGTDTQYF. Written as DNA, the CDR3 is TGTGCCAGCAGCACCGGGGGAGGCACAGATACGCAGTATTTT.